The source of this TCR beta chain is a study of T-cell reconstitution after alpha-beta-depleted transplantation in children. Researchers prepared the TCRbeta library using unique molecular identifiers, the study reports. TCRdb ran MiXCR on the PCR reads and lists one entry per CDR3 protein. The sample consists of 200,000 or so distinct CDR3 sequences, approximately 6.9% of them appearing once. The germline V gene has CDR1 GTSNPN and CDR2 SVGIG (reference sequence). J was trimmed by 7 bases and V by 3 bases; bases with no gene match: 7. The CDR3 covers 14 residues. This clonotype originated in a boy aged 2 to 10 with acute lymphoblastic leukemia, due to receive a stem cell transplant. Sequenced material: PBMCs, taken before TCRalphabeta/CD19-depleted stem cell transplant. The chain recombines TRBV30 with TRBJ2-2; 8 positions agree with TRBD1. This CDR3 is CAWSHDRGGGELFF. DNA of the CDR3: TGTGCCTGGAGCCACGACAGGGGAGGCGGGGAGCTGTTTTTT.